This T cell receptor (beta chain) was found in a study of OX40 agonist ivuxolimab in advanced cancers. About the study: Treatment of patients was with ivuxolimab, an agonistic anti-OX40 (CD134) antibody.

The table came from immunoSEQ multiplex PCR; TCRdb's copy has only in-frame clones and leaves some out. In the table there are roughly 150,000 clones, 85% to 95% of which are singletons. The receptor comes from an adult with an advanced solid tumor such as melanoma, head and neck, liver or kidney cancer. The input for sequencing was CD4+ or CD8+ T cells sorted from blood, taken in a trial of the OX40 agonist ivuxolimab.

DNA of the CDR3: TGTGCCAGCAGCCAAGAACTGGCGGGGACAACCTACGAGCAGTACTTC. It specifies CASSQELAGTTYEQYF. The chain combines TRBV4-2 with TRBJ2-7; D may correspond to TRBD1 or TRBD2 (6 bases each). Per germline, CDR1 LGHNA and CDR2 YNFKEQ. This CDR3 spans 16 amino acids. Between the trimmed V and J ends, which lost 0 bases and 2 bases, there was a span of 14 bases.